Listed below are T cell receptor beta chains from one sample, sequenced in a study of blood T cell repertoires in COVID-19. The repertoire was sequenced with immunoSEQ multiplex PCR; TCRdb's copy has only in-frame clones and lacks some. The profile shows 150,000 to 200,000 clones, about 82% of them singletons. Sequenced input: peripheral blood. The receptors derive from a woman between 25 and 40 years old with acute or convalescent COVID-19. CDR3s leave out the opening cysteine and the closing phenylalanine or tryptophan. A D gene is named only where the DNA matches it firmly.

>.|TRBJ1-2|TRBV28|10
ASRSRRDGYT
>TRBD2|TRBJ2-7|TRBV7-9|16
ASSERGTSGSPAYEQY
>TRBD2|TRBJ2-5|TRBV5-4|14
ASSSTAGGLQETQY
>TRBD1|TRBJ1-2|TRBV19|9
ASRQGKGYT
>.|TRBJ2-7|TRBV6-1|8
ASSELEQY
>TRBD2|TRBJ2-3|TRBV4-3|13
ASSTGLAATDTQY
>TRBD1|TRBJ1-1|TRBV7-2|11
ASRSGTGGLAF
>.|TRBJ1-5|TRBV4-1|14
ASSQAVGVPNQPQH
>.|TRBJ1-1|TRBV5-6|12
ASSLNMMNTEAF
>TRBD1|TRBJ2-7|TRBV12-3/TRBV12-4|10
ASRLRGREQY
>.|TRBJ1-4|TRBV4-1|15
ASSQDRQFATNEKLF
>.|TRBJ2-3|TRBV3-1/TRBV3-2|11
ASSQDRGGAQY
>.|TRBJ1-1|TRBV5-1|11
ASSPGRDTEAF
>TRBD1|TRBJ2-1|TRBV27|14
ASSRDRASSYNEQF
>TRBD1|TRBJ1-5|TRBV25-1|11
ASGEQGRQPQH
>.|TRBJ1-2|TRBV28|12
ASSPHEGYYGYT
>TRBD2|TRBJ2-3|TRBV9|15
ASSEGLAGFSRDTQY
>TRBD1|TRBJ2-7|TRBV9|12
ASSLGTGNYEQY
>TRBD1|TRBJ1-2|TRBV6-2/TRBV6-3|14
ASSPAWDRGNYGYT
>TRBD1|TRBJ2-5|TRBV28|13
ASSLDRGVGETQY
>.|TRBJ1-1|TRBV6-5|13
ASSYKAGGNTEAF
>.|TRBJ1-4|TRBV4-1|13
ASSPAERGREKLF
>TRBD2|TRBJ2-2|TRBV5-1|14
ASSFGLAGEAGELF
>.|TRBJ1-2|TRBV9|12
ASSLGSAGYGYT
>.|TRBJ2-7|TRBV6-5|12
ASRTTSKGAEQY
>.|TRBJ1-2|TRBV21-1|6
ASSKGR
>.|TRBJ1-3|TRBV7-8|12
ASSFRGTGNTIY